This T cell receptor beta chain emerged from a study of T-cell memory formation after mild COVID-19. The CDR3 loop spans 16 amino acids. Trimming left V 5 bases short and J 0 bases short, with 14 bases between. Via MiXCR, TCRdb re-called the 5' RACE reads, giving one row per CDR3 protein. Among roughly 600,000 distinct CDR3 sequences listed, roughly 18% were seen once. The J gene is TRBJ2-1, the V gene TRBV12-3 or TRBV12-4, with D maybe TRBD1 (5 bases). This clonotype was obtained from an adult woman who had mild COVID-19 (a few samples of this study predate the infection). Cell type and time point are not known. Sequenced material: PBMCs or a T cell subset sorted from them (not recorded which). CDR3 DNA sequence: TGTGCCAGCAGTGTAGGGGCGACGAGCTCCTACAATGAGCAGTTCTTC. This sequence encodes CASSVGATSSYNEQFF.